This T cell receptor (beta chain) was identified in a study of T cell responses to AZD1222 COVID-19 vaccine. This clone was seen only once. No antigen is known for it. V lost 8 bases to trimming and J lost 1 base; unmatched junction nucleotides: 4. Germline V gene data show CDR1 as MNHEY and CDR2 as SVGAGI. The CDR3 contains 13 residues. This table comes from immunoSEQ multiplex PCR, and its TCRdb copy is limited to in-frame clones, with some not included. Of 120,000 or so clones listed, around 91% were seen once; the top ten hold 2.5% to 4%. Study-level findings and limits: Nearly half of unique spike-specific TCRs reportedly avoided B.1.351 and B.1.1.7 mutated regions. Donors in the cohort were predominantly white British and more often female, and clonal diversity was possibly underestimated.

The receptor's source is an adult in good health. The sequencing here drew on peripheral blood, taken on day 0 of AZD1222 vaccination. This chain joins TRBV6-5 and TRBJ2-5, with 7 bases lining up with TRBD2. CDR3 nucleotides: TGTGCCAGCGGAAGCGGGGTCCAAGAGACCCAGTACTTC. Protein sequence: CASGSGVQETQYF.